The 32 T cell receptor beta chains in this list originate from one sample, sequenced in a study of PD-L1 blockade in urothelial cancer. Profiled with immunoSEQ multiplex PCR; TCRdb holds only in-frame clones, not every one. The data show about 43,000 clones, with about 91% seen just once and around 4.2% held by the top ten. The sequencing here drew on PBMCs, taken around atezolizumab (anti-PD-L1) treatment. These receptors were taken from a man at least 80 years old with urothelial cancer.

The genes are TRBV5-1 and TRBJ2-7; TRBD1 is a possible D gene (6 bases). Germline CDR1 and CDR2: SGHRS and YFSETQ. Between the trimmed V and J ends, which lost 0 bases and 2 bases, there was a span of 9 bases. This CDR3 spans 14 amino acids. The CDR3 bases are TGCGCCAGCAGCTTGGGACAGGTAGCCTACGAGCAGTACTTC. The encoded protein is CASSLGQVAYEQYF.

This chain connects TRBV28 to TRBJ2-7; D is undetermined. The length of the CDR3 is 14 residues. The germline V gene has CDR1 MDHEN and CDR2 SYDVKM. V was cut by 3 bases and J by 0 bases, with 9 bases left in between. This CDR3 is CASSFWADSYEQYF. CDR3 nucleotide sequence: TGTGCCAGCAGTTTCTGGGCTGACTCCTACGAGCAGTACTTC.

This CDR3 reads CASNQGGQGSYQPQHF. In DNA, the CDR3 is TGTGCCAGTAATCAAGGGGGACAGGGGTCTTATCAGCCCCAGCATTTT. The genes are TRBV19 and TRBJ1-5, with 10 bases matching TRBD1. V lost 7 bases to trimming and J lost 5 bases; unmatched junction nucleotides: 11. The V gene's germline CDR1 is LNHDA and CDR2 SQIVND (reference sequence). This CDR3 is built from 16 residues.

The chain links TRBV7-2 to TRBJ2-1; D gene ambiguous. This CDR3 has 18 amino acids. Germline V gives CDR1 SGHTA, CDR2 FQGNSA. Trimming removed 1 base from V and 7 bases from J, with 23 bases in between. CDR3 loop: CASSLGPTRRSVGNEQFF. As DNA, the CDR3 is TGTGCCAGCAGCTTAGGCCCCACGCGGAGATCAGTTGGGAATGAGCAGTTCTTC.

Here the CDR3 reads CASSRLDSTGELFF. The CDR3 DNA reads TGCGCCAGCAGTAGACTAGATAGCACCGGGGAGCTGTTTTTT. The J gene is TRBJ2-2, the V gene TRBV5-1; D possibly corresponds to TRBD2 (6 bases). The CDR3 runs 14 residues. V was cut by 5 bases and J by 4 bases, with 12 bases left in between. The germline gives CDR1 SGHRS, CDR2 YFSETQ. Full variable domain (rest looked up from reference TRBV5-1 and TRBJ2-2): KAGVTQTPRYLIKTRGQQVTLSCSPISGHRSVSWYQQTPGQGLQFLFEYFSETQRNKGNFPGRFSGRQFSNSRSEMNVSTLELGDSALYLCASSRLDSTGELFFGEGSRLTVL.

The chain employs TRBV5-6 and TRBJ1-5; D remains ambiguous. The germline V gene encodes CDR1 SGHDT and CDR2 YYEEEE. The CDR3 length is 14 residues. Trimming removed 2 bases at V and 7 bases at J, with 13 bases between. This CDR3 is CASSFGGFGQPQHF. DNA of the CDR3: TGTGCCAGCAGCTTTGGAGGCTTCGGCCAGCCCCAGCATTTT.

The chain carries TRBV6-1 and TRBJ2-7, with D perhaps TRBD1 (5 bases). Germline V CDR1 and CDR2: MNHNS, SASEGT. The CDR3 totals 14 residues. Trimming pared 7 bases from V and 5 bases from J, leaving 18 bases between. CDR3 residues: CASTQGSVLDEQYF. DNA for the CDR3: TGTGCCAGCACCCAGGGTTCGGTTTTGGACGAGCAGTACTTC.

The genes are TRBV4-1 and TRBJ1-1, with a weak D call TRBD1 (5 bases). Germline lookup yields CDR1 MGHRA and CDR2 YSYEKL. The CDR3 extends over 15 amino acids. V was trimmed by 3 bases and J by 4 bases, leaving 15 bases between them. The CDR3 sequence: CASSHPWGVATEAFF. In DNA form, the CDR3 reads TGCGCCAGCAGCCATCCATGGGGGGTAGCCACTGAAGCTTTCTTT.

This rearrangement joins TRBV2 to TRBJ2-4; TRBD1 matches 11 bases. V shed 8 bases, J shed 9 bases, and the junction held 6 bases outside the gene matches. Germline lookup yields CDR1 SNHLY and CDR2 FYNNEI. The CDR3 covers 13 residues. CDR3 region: CASGGQGGTIQYF. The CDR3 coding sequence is TGTGCCAGCGGGGGACAGGGGGGAACCATTCAGTACTTC.

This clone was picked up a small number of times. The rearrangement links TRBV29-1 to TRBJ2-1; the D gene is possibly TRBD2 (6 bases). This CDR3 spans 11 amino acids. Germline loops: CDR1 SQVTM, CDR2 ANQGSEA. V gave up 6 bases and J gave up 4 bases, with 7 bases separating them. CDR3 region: CSVTSYNEQFF. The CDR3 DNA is TGCAGCGTGACTAGTTACAATGAGCAGTTCTTC.

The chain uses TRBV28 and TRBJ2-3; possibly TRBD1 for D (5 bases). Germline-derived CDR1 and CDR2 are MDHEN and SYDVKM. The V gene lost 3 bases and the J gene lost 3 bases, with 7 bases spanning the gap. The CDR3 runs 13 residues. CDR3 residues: CASSFGATDTQYF. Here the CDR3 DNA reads TGTGCCAGCAGTTTTGGGGCGACAGATACGCAGTATTTT.

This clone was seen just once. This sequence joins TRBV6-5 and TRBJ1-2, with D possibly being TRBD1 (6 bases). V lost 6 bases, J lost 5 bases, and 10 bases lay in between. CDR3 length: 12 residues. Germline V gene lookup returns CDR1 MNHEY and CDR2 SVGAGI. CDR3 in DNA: TGTGCCAGCAGCGGGGACAAGTATGGCTACACCTTC. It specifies CASSGDKYGYTF.

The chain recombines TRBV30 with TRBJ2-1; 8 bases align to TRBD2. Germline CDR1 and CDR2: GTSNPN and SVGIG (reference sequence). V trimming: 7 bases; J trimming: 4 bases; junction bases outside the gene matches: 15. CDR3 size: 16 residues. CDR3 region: CASKVSSRGGYNEQFF. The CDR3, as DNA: TGTGCCTCCAAAGTGAGTAGCCGGGGGGGATACAATGAGCAGTTCTTC.

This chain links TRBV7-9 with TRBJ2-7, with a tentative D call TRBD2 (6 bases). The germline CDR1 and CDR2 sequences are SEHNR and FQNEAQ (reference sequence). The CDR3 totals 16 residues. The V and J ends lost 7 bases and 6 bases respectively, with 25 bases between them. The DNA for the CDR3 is TGTGCCAGCACCCAGGCGGGAATATCCTCTTTTGGCGAGCAGTACTTC. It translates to CASTQAGISSFGEQYF. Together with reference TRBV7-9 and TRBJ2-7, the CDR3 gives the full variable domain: DTGVSQNPRHKITKRGQNVTFRCDPISEHNRLYWYRQTLGQGPEFLTYFQNEAQLEKSRLLSDRFSAERPKGSFSTLEIQRTEQGDSAMYLCASTQAGISSFGEQYFGPGTRLTVT.

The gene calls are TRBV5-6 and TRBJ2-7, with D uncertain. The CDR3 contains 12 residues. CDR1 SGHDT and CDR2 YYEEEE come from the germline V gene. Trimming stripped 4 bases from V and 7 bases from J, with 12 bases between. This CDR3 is CASSLTPWEQYF. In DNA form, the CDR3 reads TGTGCCAGCAGCCTAACTCCGTGGGAGCAGTACTTC.

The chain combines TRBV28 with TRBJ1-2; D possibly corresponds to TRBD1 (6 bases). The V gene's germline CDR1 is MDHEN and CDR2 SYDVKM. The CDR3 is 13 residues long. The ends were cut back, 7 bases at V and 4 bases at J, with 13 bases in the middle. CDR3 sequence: CASTSGTTYGYTF. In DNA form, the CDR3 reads TGTGCCAGCACCTCCGGGACAACCTATGGCTACACCTTC.

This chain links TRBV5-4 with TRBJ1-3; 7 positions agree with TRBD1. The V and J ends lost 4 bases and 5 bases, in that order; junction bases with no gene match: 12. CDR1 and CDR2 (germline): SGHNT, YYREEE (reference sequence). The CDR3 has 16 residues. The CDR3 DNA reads TGTGCCAGCAGCGACTACTCCGGGACAGCAAGAAACACCATATATTTT. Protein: CASSDYSGTARNTIYF.

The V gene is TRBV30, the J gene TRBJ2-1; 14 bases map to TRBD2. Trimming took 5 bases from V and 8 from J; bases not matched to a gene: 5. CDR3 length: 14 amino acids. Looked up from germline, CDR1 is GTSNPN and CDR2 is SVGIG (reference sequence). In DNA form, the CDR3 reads TGTGCCTGGGGGGGGACTAGCGGGAGATATGAGCAGTTCTTC. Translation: CAWGGTSGRYEQFF.

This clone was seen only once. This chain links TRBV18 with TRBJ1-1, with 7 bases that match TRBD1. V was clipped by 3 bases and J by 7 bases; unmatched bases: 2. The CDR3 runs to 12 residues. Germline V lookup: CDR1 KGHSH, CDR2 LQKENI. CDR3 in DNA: TGTGCCAGCTCACCGCGACAGGGTGAAGCTTTCTTT. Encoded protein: CASSPRQGEAFF.

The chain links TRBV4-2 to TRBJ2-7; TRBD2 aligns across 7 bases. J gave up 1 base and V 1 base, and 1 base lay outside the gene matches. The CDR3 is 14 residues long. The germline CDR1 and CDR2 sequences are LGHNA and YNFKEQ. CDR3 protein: CASSQGGGSYEQYF. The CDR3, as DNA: TGTGCCAGCAGCCAAGGGGGGGGTTCCTACGAGCAGTACTTC.

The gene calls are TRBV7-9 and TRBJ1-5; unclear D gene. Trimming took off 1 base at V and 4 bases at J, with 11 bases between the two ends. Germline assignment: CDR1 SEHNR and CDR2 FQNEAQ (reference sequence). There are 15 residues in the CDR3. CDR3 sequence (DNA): TGTGCCAGCAGCTTAGTAGGGCGAGGGAATCAGCCCCAGCATTTT. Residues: CASSLVGRGNQPQHF. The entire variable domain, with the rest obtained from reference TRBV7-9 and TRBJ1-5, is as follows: DTGVSQNPRHKITKRGQNVTFRCDPISEHNRLYWYRQTLGQGPEFLTYFQNEAQLEKSRLLSDRFSAERPKGSFSTLEIQRTEQGDSAMYLCASSLVGRGNQPQHFGDGTRLSIL.

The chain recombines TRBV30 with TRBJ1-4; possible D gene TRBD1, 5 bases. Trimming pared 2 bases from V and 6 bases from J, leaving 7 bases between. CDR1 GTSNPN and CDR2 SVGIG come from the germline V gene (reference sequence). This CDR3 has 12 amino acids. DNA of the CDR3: TGTGCCTGGAGTCCGGGGGATGAAAAACTGTTTTTT. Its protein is CAWSPGDEKLFF.

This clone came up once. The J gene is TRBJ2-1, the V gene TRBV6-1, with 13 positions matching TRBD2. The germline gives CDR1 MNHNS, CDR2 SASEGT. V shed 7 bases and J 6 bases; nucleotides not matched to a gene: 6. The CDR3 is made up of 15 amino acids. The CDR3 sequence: CASIGTSGTRNEQFF. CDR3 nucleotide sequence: TGTGCCAGCATAGGGACTAGCGGGACCCGCAATGAGCAGTTCTTC.

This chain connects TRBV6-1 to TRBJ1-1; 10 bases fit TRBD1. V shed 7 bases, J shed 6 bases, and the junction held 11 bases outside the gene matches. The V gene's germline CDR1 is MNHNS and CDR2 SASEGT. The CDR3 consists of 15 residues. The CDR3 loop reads CASIETGGAVAEAFF. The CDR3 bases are TGTGCCAGCATCGAGACAGGGGGCGCGGTCGCTGAAGCTTTCTTT.

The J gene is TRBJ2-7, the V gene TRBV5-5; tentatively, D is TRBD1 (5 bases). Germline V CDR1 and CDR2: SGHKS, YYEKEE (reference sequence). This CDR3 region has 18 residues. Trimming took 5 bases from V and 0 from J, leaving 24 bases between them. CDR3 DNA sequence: TGTGCCAGCAGTTTAACCACCTCAACAGGACGAAGCTCCTACGAGCAGTACTTC. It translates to CASSLTTSTGRSSYEQYF.

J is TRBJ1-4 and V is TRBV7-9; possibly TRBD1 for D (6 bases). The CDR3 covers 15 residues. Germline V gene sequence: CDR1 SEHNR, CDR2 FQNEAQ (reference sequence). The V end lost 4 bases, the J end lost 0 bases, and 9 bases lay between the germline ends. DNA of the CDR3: TGTGCCAGCAGCTCCAGGGGCTCAACTAATGAAAAACTGTTTTTT. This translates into CASSSRGSTNEKLFF.

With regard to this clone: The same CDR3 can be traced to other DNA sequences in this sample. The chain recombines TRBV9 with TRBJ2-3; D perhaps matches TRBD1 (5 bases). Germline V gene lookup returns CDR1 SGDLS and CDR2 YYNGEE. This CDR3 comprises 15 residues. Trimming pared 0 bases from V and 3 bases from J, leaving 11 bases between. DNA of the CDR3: TGTGCCAGCAGCGTAGTGCAGGGTGGGACAGATACGCAGTATTTT. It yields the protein CASSVVQGGTDTQYF.

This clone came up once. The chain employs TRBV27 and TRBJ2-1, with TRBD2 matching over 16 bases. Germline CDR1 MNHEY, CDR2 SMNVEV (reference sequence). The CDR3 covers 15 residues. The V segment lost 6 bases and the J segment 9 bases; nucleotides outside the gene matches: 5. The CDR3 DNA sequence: TGTGCCAGCAGACTTGGGACTAGCGGGGGGGGTGAGCAGTTCTTC. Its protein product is CASRLGTSGGGEQFF.

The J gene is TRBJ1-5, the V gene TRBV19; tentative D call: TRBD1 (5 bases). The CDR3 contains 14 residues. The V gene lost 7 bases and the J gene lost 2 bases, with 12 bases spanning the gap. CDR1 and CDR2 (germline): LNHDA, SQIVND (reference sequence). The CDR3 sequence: CASNPRVGNQPQHF. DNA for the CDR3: TGTGCCAGTAACCCCAGGGTAGGCAATCAGCCCCAGCATTTT.

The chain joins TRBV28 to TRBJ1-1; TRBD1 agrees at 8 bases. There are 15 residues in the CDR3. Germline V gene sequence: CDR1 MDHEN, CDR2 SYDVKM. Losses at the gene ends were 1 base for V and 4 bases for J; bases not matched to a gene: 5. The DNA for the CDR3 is TGTGCCAGCAGTTTATCCAGGGGGCCGGGCACTGAAGCTTTCTTT. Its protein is CASSLSRGPGTEAFF.

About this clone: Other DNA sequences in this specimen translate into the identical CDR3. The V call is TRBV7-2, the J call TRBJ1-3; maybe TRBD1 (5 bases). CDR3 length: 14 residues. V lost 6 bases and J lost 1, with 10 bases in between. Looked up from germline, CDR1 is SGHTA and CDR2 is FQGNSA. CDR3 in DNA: TGTGCCAGCAGTCAAGGGGTATCTGGAAACACCATATATTTT. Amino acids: CASSQGVSGNTIYF.

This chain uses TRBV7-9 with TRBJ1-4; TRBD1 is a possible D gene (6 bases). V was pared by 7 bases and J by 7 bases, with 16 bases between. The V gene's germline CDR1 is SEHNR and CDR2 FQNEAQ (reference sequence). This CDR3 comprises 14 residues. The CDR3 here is CASTPSGVGEKLFF. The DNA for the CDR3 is TGTGCCAGCACGCCATCAGGGGTGGGTGAAAAACTGTTTTTT.